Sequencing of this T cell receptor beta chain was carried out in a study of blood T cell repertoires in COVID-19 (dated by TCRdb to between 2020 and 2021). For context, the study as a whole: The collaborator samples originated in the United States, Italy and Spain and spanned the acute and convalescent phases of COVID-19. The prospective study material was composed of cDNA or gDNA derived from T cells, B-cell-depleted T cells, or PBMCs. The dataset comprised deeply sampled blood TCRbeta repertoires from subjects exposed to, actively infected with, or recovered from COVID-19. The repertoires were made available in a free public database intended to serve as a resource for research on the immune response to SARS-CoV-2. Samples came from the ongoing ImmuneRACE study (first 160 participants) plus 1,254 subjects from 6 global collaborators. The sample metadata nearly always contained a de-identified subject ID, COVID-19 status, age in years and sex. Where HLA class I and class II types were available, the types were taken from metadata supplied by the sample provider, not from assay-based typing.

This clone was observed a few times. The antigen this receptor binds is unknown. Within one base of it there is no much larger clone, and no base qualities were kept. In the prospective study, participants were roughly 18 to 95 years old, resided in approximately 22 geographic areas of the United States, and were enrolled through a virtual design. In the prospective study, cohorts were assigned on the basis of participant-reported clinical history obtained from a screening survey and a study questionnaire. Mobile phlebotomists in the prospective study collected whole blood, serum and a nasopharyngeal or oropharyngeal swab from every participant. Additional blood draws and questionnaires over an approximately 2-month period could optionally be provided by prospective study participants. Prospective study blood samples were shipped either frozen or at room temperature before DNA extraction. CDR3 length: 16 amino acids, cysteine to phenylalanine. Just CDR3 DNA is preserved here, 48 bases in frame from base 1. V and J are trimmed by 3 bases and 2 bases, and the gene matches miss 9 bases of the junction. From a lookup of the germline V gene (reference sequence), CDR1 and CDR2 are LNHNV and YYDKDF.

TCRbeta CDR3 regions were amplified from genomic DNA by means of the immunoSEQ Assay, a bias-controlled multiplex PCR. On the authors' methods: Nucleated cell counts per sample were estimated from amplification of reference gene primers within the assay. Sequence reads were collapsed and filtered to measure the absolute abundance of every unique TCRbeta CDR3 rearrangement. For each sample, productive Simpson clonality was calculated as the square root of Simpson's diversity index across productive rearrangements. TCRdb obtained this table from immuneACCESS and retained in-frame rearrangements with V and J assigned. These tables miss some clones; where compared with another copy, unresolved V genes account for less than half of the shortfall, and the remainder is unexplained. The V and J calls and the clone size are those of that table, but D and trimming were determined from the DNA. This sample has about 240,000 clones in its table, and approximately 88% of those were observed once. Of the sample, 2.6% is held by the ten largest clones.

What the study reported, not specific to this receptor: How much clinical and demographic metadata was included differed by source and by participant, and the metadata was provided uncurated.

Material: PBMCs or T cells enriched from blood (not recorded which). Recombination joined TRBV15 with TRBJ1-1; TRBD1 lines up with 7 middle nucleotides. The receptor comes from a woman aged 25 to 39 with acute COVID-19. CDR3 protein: CATSRGAHRGNTEAFF. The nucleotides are TGTGCCACCAGCAGGGGAGCCCACAGGGGCAACACTGAAGCTTTCTTT.